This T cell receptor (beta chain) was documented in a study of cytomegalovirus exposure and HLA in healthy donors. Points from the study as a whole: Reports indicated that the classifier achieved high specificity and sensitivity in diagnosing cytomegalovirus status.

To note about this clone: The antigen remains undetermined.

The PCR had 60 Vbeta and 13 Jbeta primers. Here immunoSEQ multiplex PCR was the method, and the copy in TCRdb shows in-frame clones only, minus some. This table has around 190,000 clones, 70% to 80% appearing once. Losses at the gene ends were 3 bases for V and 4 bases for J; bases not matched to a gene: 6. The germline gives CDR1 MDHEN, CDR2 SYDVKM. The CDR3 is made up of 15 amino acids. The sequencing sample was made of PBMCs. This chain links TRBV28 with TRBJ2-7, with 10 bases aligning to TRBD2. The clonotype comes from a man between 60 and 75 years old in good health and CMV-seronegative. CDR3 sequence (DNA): TGTGCCAGCAGTTTTAAGCGGGAGGGCCCGTACGAGCAGTACTTC. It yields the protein CASSFKREGPYEQYF.